One and the same sample provided the 10 T cell receptor beta chains below, sequenced in a study of shared clonotypes between healthy human individuals (TCRdb year 2020). Receptor amplification or capture employed the immunoSEQ multiplex PCR assay. As stored in TCRdb, this immuneACCESS dataset retains in-frame rearrangements with V and J assigned. A fraction of the clones does not appear; measured against another copy, unresolved V genes explain less than half of the discrepancy, and the remainder lacks a known reason. This sample has around 1,900,000 clones in its table, and just over 90% of those were observed once. About 1.6% of the sample belongs to the ten largest clones. CD8 naive samples consisted of CD45RO-negative cells that were positively selected for CCR7, yielding a CD45RA+CCR7+ population without TemRA cells. Input material: naive CD8+ T cells from PBMCs. The sample's cell subset or site, from its label and the paper: CD45RA+CCR7+. These receptors all come from a man younger than 35 in good health. Some clones in this sample may be carry-over from other donors' samples.

The CDR3 sequence: CASSVGGLRVNTEAFF. CDR3 DNA: TGTGCCAGCAGCGTAGGGGGGCTCCGGGTGAACACTGAAGCTTTCTTT. This chain connects TRBV9 to TRBJ1-1, with D possibly matching TRBD1 (6 bases). The CDR3 is made up of 16 amino acids. From germline, CDR1 is SGDLS and CDR2 YYNGEE. V was trimmed by 0 bases and J by 0 bases, leaving 12 bases between them.

V is TRBV27 and J is TRBJ2-7; a weak D match, TRBD1 (5 bases). CDR1 and CDR2 from the germline V gene are MNHEY and SMNVEV (reference sequence). The germline V and J ends were trimmed by 0 bases and 5 bases, with 11 bases remaining between them. The CDR3 has 14 amino acids. CDR3 sequence reads: CASSLSSPRDEQYF. The DNA of the CDR3 is TGTGCCAGCAGTTTATCATCCCCCAGGGACGAGCAGTACTTC.

V gene TRBV11-2 combines with J gene TRBJ1-1; TRBD1 is a possible D gene (5 bases). The germline V and J ends were trimmed by 4 bases and 7 bases, with 19 bases remaining between them. Germline loops: CDR1 SGHAT, CDR2 FQNNGV. This CDR3 is 15 amino acids long. CDR3 protein: CASSSPHQGSSEAFF. CDR3 in DNA: TGTGCCAGCAGCTCTCCCCACCAGGGTAGTAGTGAAGCTTTCTTT.

The V and J genes are TRBV11-2 and TRBJ1-2; 8 positions match TRBD1. This CDR3 is built from 15 residues. In germline, CDR1 is SGHAT, CDR2 FQNNGV. Trimming cost V 4 bases and J 0 bases; bases outside gene matches: 4. The CDR3 coding sequence is TGTGCCAGCAGCTCCGGGGGACAGGCTAACTATGGCTACACCTTC. Protein sequence: CASSSGGQANYGYTF.

On this clone: In the same sample, other DNA sequences code for this CDR3. The V and J genes are TRBV27 and TRBJ2-7, with a possible D match to TRBD2 (6 bases). V was clipped by 6 bases and J by 3 bases, with 6 bases between them. Looked up from germline, CDR1 is MNHEY and CDR2 is SMNVEV (reference sequence). The CDR3 runs to 11 residues. CDR3 DNA sequence: TGTGCCAGCAGCGGGGGCTACGAGCAGTACTTC. It codes for CASSGGYEQYF.

With regard to this clone: The sample holds other DNA sequences that translate to the same CDR3. V gene TRBV9 combines with J gene TRBJ2-7; no clear D. The CDR3 is 14 residues long. Trimming took off 0 bases at V and 2 bases at J, with 9 bases between the two ends. Germline assignment: CDR1 SGDLS and CDR2 YYNGEE. The CDR3 DNA sequence: TGTGCCAGCAGCGTAGGGCCCGAAACCTACGAGCAGTACTTC. It translates to CASSVGPETYEQYF.

This sequence joins TRBV5-4 and TRBJ2-2, with 13 bases aligning to TRBD2. The germline V gene has CDR1 SGHNT and CDR2 YYREEE (reference sequence). Trimming at V came to 3 bases and at J to 4 bases, leaving 3 bases not matched to a gene. This CDR3 has 16 amino acids. The CDR3 nucleotides are TGTGCCAGCAGCTACGGACTAGCGGGAGTCACCGGGGAGCTGTTTTTT. Translation: CASSYGLAGVTGELFF.

This chain joins TRBV29-1 and TRBJ2-7; D not certain. The V gene's germline CDR1 is SQVTM and CDR2 ANQGSEA. CDR3 size: 16 residues. Trimming shortened V by 1 base and J by 4 bases, and 20 bases separated the two germline ends. CDR3: CSVEGPKGQARYEQYF. CDR3 DNA sequence: TGCAGCGTTGAAGGCCCGAAAGGTCAGGCAAGATACGAGCAGTACTTC.

This clone was detected only a few times. The chain links TRBV4-1 to TRBJ2-7; 7 bases fit TRBD2. With 4 bases clipped from V and 3 bases from J, the junction kept 3 bases outside the gene matches. The germline V gene encodes CDR1 MGHRA and CDR2 YSYEKL. The CDR3 loop spans 13 amino acids. CDR3 in DNA: TGCGCCAGCAGCCCCTCGGGGGGCTACGAGCAGTACTTC. Residues: CASSPSGGYEQYF.

The V gene is TRBV5-4, the J gene TRBJ2-7, with D maybe TRBD2 (5 bases). The ends were cut back, 0 bases at V and 5 bases at J, with 12 bases in the middle. The CDR3 is 14 residues long. Germline assignment: CDR1 SGHNT and CDR2 YYREEE (reference sequence). The CDR3 bases are TGTGCCAGCAGCTTGGATCGGGTCGGGGACGAGCAGTACTTC. Protein sequence: CASSLDRVGDEQYF.